These 4 T cell receptor beta chains came from one sample sequenced in a study of T cells in Graves' hyperthyroidism and ophthalmopathy. Amplification of TCR beta CDR3 regions was performed using RNA transcripts as template. TCR CDR3 regions were first amplified by RT-PCR with HTBI primers. TCRdb re-analysed the multiplex PCR reads in MiXCR, keeping a single row per CDR3 protein. The sample has about 49,000 distinct CDR3 sequences, roughly 56% seen once. The specimen sequenced was peripheral blood or thyroid tissue (not recorded which). The receptors derive from a man between 18 and 35 years old with Graves' hyperthyroidism.

The V and J genes are TRBV29-1 and TRBJ2-5; the D gene is possibly TRBD2 (6 bases). Germline CDR1 is SQVTM and CDR2 is ANQGSEA. The V end lost 5 bases, the J end lost 6 bases, and 22 bases lay between the germline ends. This CDR3 is 15 amino acids long. CDR3 residues: CSVRLREDWGKTQYF. The CDR3 DNA reads as TGCAGCGTTCGGTTAAGGGAGGATTGGGGGAAGACCCAGTACTTC.

This clonotype showed up many times. The CDR3 region has the DNA TGCGCCAGCAGCCAAGTAATCGGGACCTCTAACTATGGCTACACCTTC. This codes for CASSQVIGTSNYGYTF. The V gene is TRBV4-3, the J gene TRBJ1-2, with D maybe TRBD1 (5 bases). Germline V gives CDR1 LGHNA, CDR2 YSLEER. Trimming took 1 base from V and 0 from J, leaving 12 bases between them. The length of the CDR3 is 16 residues.

In its sample, this clonotype was seen a few times. The chain has TRBV10-3 and TRBJ2-5; D unclear. Germline CDR1 reads ENHRY; CDR2 reads SYGVKD. The CDR3 length is 14 residues. Trimming stripped 0 bases from V and 1 base from J, with 6 bases between. The CDR3 spells CAISESKSQETQYF. In nucleotides, the CDR3 is TGTGCCATCAGTGAGTCAAAGAGCCAAGAGACCCAGTACTTC.

This clonotype was recorded at least ten times. The chain's CDR3 is CASSLTAGTEAFF. The DNA for the CDR3 is TGTGCCAGCAGTCTTACGGCTGGCACTGAAGCTTTCTTT. The chain employs TRBV7-2 and TRBJ1-1, with unresolved D. In germline, CDR1 is SGHTA, CDR2 FQGNSA. The V gene lost 6 bases and the J gene lost 4 bases, with 12 bases spanning the gap. The CDR3 is 13 amino acids. Complete variable domain (other parts from reference TRBV7-2 and TRBJ1-1): GAGVSQSPSNKVTEKGKDVELRCDPISGHTALYWYRQSLGQGLEFLIYFQGNSAPDKSGLPSDRFSAERTGGSVSTLTIQRTQQEDSAVYLCASSLTAGTEAFFGQGTRLTVV.